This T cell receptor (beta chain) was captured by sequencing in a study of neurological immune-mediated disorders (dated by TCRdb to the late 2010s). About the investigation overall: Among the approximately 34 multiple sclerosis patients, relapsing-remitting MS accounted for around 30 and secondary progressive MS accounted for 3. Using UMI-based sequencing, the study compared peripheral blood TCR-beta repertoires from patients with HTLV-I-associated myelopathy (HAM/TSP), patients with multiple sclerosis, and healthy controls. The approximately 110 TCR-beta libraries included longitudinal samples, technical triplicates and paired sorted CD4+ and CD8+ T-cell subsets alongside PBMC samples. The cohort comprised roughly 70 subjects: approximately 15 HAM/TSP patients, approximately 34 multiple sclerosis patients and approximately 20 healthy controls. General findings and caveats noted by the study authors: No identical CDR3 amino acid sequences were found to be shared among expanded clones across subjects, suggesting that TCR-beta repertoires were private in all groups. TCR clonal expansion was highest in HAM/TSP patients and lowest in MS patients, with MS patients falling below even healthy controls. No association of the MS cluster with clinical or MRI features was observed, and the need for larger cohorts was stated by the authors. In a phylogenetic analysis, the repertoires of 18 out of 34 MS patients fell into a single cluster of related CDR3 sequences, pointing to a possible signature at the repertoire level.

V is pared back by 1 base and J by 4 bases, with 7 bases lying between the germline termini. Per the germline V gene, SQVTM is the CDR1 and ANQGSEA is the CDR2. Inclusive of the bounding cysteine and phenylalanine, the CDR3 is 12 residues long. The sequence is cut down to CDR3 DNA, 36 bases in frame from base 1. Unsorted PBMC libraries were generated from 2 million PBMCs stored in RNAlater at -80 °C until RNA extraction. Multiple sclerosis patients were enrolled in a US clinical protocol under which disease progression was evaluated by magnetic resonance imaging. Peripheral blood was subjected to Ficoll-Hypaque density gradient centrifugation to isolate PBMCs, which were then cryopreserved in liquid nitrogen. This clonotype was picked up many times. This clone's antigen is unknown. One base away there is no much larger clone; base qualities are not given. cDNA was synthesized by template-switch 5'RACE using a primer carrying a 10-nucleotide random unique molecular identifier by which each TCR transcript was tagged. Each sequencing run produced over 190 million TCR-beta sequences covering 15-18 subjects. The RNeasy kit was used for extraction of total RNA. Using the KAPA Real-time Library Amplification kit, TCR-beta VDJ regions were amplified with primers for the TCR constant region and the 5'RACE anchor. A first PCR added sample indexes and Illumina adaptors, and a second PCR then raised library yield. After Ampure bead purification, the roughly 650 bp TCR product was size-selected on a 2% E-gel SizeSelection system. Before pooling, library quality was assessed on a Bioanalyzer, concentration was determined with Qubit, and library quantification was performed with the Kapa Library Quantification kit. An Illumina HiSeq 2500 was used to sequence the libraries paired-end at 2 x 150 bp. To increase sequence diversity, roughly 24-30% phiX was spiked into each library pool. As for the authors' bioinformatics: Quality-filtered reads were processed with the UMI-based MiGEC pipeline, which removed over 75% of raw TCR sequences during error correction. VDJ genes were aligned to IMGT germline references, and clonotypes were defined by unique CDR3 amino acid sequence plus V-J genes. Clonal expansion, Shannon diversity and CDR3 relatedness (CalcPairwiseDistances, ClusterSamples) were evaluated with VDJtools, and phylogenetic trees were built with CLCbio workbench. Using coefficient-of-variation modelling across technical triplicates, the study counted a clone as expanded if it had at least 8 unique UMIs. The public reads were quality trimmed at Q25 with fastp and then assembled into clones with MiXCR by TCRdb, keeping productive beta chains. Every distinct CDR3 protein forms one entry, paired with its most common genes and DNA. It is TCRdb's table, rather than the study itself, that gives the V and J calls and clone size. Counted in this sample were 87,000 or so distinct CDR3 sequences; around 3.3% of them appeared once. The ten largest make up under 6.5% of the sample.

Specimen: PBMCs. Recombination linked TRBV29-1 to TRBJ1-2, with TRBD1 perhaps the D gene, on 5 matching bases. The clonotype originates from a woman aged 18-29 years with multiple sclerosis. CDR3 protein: CSVEGGGYGYTF. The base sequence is TGCAGCGTTGAAGGGGGCGGCTATGGCTACACCTTC. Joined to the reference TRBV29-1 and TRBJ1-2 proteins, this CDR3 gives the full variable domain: SAVISQKPSRDICQRGTSLTIQCQVDSQVTMMFWYRQQPGQSLTLIATANQGSEATYESGFVIDKFPISRPNLTFSTLTVSNMSPEDSSIYLCSVEGGGYGYTFGSGTRLTVV.